The clone carrying this TCR beta chain was detected ten times or more. A single record per CDR3 protein comes from TCRdb applying MiXCR to the reads. The repertoire holds about 240,000 distinct CDR3 sequences, with 29% as singletons. CDR1 is MNHEY and CDR2 is SVGAGI in the germline V gene. Between the trimmed V and J ends, which lost 2 bases and 5 bases, there was a span of 10 bases. The CDR3 spans 13 residues. The data stem from a study of kidney transplant recipient with SARS-CoV-2 infection. Here the sequenced sample was a blood sample, taken at baseline and between days 110 and 120 from a kidney transplant recipient. This sequence originates from a male patient in his thirties who had COVID-19 and was a kidney transplant recipient. Some T cells may originate from the graft donor. This chain joins TRBV6-5 and TRBJ2-7; a weak D match, TRBD1 (5 bases). CDR3 nucleotide sequence: TGTGCCAGCAGTTACGGGGCAGAGGACGAGCAGTACTTC. This translates into CASSYGAEDEQYF.